Reported below is one T cell receptor (beta chain). The repertoire was sequenced with immunoSEQ multiplex PCR; TCRdb's copy has only in-frame clones and lacks some. The sample shows around 290,000 clones, nearly 90% of them seen only once. The CDR3 runs 17 residues. V dropped 4 bases and J dropped 0; count of bases not matched to a gene: 8. Germline V gene data show CDR1 as SGDLS and CDR2 as YYNGEE. The study drew participants aged about 18 to 89 years from under 30 US areas. Participant-reported clinical history was the basis for cohort assignment. Among Cohort 3 donors, those recovered had two negative PCRs, clearance, or symptom resolution. This sample was included in a study of blood T cell repertoires in COVID-19. Overall study context: T cells, B-cell-depleted T cells, or PBMCs supplied cDNA or gDNA.

The rearrangement links TRBV9 to TRBJ2-1, with 9 bases lining up with TRBD1. Source material: PBMCs or T cells enriched from blood (not recorded which). The sequence was collected from a woman younger than 45 who had recovered from COVID-19. The CDR3 here is CASSTNRGLSSYNEQFF. The CDR3 DNA reads as TGTGCCAGCAGCACTAACAGGGGGCTAAGCTCCTACAATGAGCAGTTCTTC. Variable domain in full (rest from reference TRBV9 and TRBJ2-1): DSGVTQTPKHLITATGQRVTLRCSPRSGDLSVYWYQQSLDQGLQFLIQYYNGEERAKGNILERFSAQQFPDLHSELNLSSLELGDSALYFCASSTNRGLSSYNEQFFGPGTRLTVL.